Listed below are T cell receptor beta chains from one sample, sequenced in a study of OX40 agonist ivuxolimab in advanced cancers. Sequenced by immunoSEQ multiplex PCR; TCRdb stores in-frame clones only, minus some. The sample holds around 110,000 clones, around 95% seen once. The sequencing used CD4+ or CD8+ T cells sorted from blood, collected in a trial of the OX40 agonist ivuxolimab. The receptors shown here come from an adult with an advanced solid tumor such as melanoma, head and neck, liver or kidney cancer. Both conserved end residues are part of each CDR3. Fields, in order: J gene, V gene, D gene, CDR3 length, clone size, CDR3 DNA, CDR3 protein. A D gene is named only where the DNA matches it firmly. Where a row states a size, it is once, few, many or the class of an expanded clone; other rows omit it.

>TRBJ2-7|TRBV4-2|.|14|.
TGTGCCAGCAGCCAAGGGGCCAGGTTTTACGAGCAGTACTTC
CASSQGARFYEQYF
>TRBJ2-7|TRBV2|.|13|.
TGTGCCAGCAGCGGAAGGAGTACCTACGAGCAGTACTTC
CASSGRSTYEQYF
>TRBJ2-5|TRBV7-2|.|14|.
TGTGCCAGCAGCCTTCCGGGGCCTAAAGAGACCCAGTACTTC
CASSLPGPKETQYF
>TRBJ2-7|TRBV28|TRBD2|15|.
TGTGCCAGCAGCTCCGGACTAGCGGGACTCTACGAGCAGTACTTC
CASSSGLAGLYEQYF
>TRBJ1-3|TRBV6-5|TRBD1|16|.
TGTGCCAGCAGTTACTCTGGGACAGGTTCTGGAAACACCATATATTTT
CASSYSGTGSGNTIYF
>TRBJ1-1|TRBV5-1|.|16|.
TGCGCCAGCAGCTTGGTGCAGGGGCGGTCGGGCACTGAAGCTTTCTTT
CASSLVQGRSGTEAFF
>TRBJ2-5|TRBV30|TRBD2|16|few
TGTGCCTTGATTACAGACAGAGCGGGGGGGCGGGAGACCCAGTACTTC
CALITDRAGGRETQYF
>TRBJ1-3|TRBV7-9|.|14|.
TGTGCCAGCAGCGTCCCAGGGTTAGGAAACACCATATATTTT
CASSVPGLGNTIYF
>TRBJ2-5|TRBV7-8|TRBD1|13|.
TGTGCCAGCAGACCACAGGGGTGGGAGACCCAGTACTTC
CASRPQGWETQYF
>TRBJ2-7|TRBV6-5|.|14|once
TGTGCCAGCAGCCCCGACAGGCGAAACTACGAGCAGTACTTC
CASSPDRRNYEQYF
>TRBJ1-4|TRBV6-1|.|16|.
TGTGCCAGCAGTGTTGGGGGGGGGTCCACTAATGAAAAACTGTTTTTT
CASSVGGGSTNEKLFF
>TRBJ1-2|TRBV28|TRBD1|15|once
TGTGCCAGCAGTTCCGCCGGGGCAGGGGGGTATGGCTACACCTTC
CASSSAGAGGYGYTF
>TRBJ2-1|TRBV7-9|.|15|.
TGTGCCAGCAGCCAGGACAGAGCCACCTACAATGAGCAGTTCTTC
CASSQDRATYNEQFF
>TRBJ2-7|TRBV7-2|TRBD2|14|.
TGTGCCAGCAGCTTAGGGGTTCCCGGGAGGGGGCAGTACTTC
CASSLGVPGRGQYF
>TRBJ1-1|TRBV7-2|.|15|.
TGTGCCAGCAGCTTAGTATACAGGGTAAGAACTGAAGCTTTCTTT
CASSLVYRVRTEAFF
>TRBJ2-2|TRBV7-3|.|16|.
TGTGCCAGCAGCTTAACTCGACCCGGCCCCACCGGGGAGCTGTTTTTT
CASSLTRPGPTGELFF
>TRBJ2-5|TRBV7-9|TRBD1|16|.
TGTGCCAGCAGCTTAGGGGACAGGGGGGGCCAAGAGACCCAGTACTTC
CASSLGDRGGQETQYF
>TRBJ1-2|TRBV7-8|.|13|.
TGTGCCAGTCGCCCAGACAGCCTCTATGGCTACACCTTC
CASRPDSLYGYTF
>TRBJ2-7|TRBV4-2|TRBD2|17|.
TGTGCCAGCAGCCAGAGCCGTAGCGGGAGCGGAACCTACGAGCAGTACTTC
CASSQSRSGSGTYEQYF
>TRBJ2-7|TRBV28|.|14|.
TGTGCCAGCAGTCACGGGGACGGGGGCTACGAGCAGTACTTC
CASSHGDGGYEQYF
>TRBJ1-2|TRBV7-2|.|12|.
TGTGCCAGCAGCCGGGACGTTGGTGGCTACACCTTC
CASSRDVGGYTF
>TRBJ2-5|TRBV11-2|.|14|.
TGTGCCAGCAGCGTACTAGGGGTCAGGGAGACCCAGTACTTC
CASSVLGVRETQYF
>TRBJ1-4|TRBV11-2|.|15|.
TGTGCCAGCAGCTTTCTCGCAGGGGTTAATGAAAAACTGTTTTTT
CASSFLAGVNEKLFF
>TRBJ2-1|TRBV7-8|.|15|.
TGTGCCAGCAGCTTAGGATTGGGTAACTTCAATGAGCAGTTCTTC
CASSLGLGNFNEQFF
>TRBJ1-4|TRBV6-1|.|12|.
TGTGCCAGCAGTCCCCCAAGCCGGAACTTGTTTTTT
CASSPPSRNLFF
>TRBJ2-7|TRBV15|TRBD2|15|.
TGTGCCACCGGCAGAGATCCAGCGGGAGCCTACGAGCAGTACTTC
CATGRDPAGAYEQYF
>TRBJ2-1|TRBV11-1|.|12|.
TGTGCCAGCAGGTTAGGGTCCGATGAGCAGTTCTTC
CASRLGSDEQFF
>TRBJ2-7|TRBV7-2|TRBD1|15|.
TGTGCCAGCAGTAAAATGGCGGGCAGGGGGTACGAGCAGTACTTC
CASSKMAGRGYEQYF
>TRBJ1-6|TRBV14|.|12|.
TGTGCCAGCAGCCAGCCCCACTCACCCCTCCACTTT
CASSQPHSPLHF
>TRBJ2-3|TRBV7-3|.|17|.
TGTGCCAGCAGCGGGGGACGGCGGGTGCAGGGCACAGATACGCAGTATTTT
CASSGGRRVQGTDTQYF
>TRBJ1-5|TRBV23-1|.|18|.
TGCGCCAGCAGTCAATCGGTGGGAGGGGGGTATAGCAATCAGCCCCAGCATTTT
CASSQSVGGGYSNQPQHF
>TRBJ1-2|TRBV12-5|.|13|once
TGTGCTAGTGGTTCGGCCCTAGGTGGGAGCTACACCTTC
CASGSALGGSYTF
>TRBJ1-3|TRBV5-4|TRBD1|16|.
TGTGCCAGCAGCTTGGCGGGGACAGTCTCTGGAAACACCATATATTTT
CASSLAGTVSGNTIYF
>TRBJ2-7|TRBV19|TRBD2|15|.
TGTGCCAGTAGCCGGACTAGCGGGGGGCCCTACGAGCAGTACTTC
CASSRTSGGPYEQYF
>TRBJ2-5|TRBV18|TRBD1|16|.
TGTGCCAGCTCACCACCCAGGACAGGTACCGGGGAGACCCAGTACTTC
CASSPPRTGTGETQYF
>TRBJ2-2|TRBV28|.|15|.
TGTGCCAGTATGACCGGGACGGGGAACACCGGGGAGCTGTTTTTT
CASMTGTGNTGELFF
>TRBJ2-2|TRBV5-1|.|16|.
TGCGCCAGCAGCTTGGTAGGAGGGGGGCGAACCGGGGAGCTGTTTTTT
CASSLVGGGRTGELFF
>TRBJ2-7|TRBV5-1|TRBD1|13|.
TGCGCCAGCAGCTTGGTGGCAGGGGGCGAGCAGTACTTC
CASSLVAGGEQYF
>TRBJ1-5|TRBV5-1|.|15|.
TGCGCCAGCAGCGTTGGGGGGAATAGCAATCAGCCCCAGCATTTT
CASSVGGNSNQPQHF
>TRBJ1-2|TRBV12-5|.|13|.
TGTGCTAGTGGTTTGCAGGGTTACTATGGCTACACCTTC
CASGLQGYYGYTF
>TRBJ1-2|TRBV9|.|15|few
TGTGCCAGCAACCGGGACGACTTTACTTATGGTGGCTACACCTTC
CASNRDDFTYGGYTF
>TRBJ1-3|TRBV5-1|.|14|once
TGCGCCAGCAGTAACGGACCCTCTGGAAACACCATATATTTT
CASSNGPSGNTIYF
>TRBJ1-1|TRBV7-9|.|13|.
TGTGCCAGCAGCTTTCAGGGGAACACTGAAGCTTTCTTT
CASSFQGNTEAFF
>TRBJ2-1|TRBV5-1|.|16|.
TGCGCCAGCAGCTTGAGGCGTAGTATAGCCTCGAATGAGCAGTTCTTC
CASSLRRSIASNEQFF
>TRBJ2-5|TRBV10-1|.|10|.
TGCGCCAGCAGTGAGGAGACCCAGTACTTC
CASSEETQYF
>TRBJ1-4|TRBV2|.|11|.
TGTGCCAGCGAGGCGAGTGAAAAACTGTTTTTT
CASEASEKLFF
>TRBJ2-7|TRBV25-1|.|14|.
TGTGCCAGCCGAACCCACGGGGTTTCCTACGAGCAGTACTTC
CASRTHGVSYEQYF
>TRBJ1-3|TRBV6-1|TRBD1|13|.
TGTGCCAGCAGTGCAGGGGGCGGAAACACCATATATTTT
CASSAGGGNTIYF